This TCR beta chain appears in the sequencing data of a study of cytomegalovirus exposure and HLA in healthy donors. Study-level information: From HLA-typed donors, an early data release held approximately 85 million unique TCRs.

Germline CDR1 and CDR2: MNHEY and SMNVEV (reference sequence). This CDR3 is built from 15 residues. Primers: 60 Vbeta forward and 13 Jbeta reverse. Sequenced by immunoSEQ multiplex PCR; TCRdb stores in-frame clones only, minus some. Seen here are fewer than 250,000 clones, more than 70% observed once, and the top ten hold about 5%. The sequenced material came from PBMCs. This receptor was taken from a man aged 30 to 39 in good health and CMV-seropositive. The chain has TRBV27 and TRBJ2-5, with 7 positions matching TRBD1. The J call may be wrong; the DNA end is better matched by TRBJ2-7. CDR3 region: CASSRTHSGGYEQYF. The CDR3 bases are TGTGCCAGCAGCCGCACCCATTCAGGGGGCTACGAGCAGTACTTC.